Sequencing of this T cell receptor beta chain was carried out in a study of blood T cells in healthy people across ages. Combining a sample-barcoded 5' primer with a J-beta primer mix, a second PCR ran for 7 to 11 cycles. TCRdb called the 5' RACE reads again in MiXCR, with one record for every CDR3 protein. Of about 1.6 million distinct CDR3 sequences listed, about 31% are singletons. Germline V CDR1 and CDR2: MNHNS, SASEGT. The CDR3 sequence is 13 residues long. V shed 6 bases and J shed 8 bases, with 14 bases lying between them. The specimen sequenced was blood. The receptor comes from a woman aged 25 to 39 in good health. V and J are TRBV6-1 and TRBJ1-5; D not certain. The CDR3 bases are TGTGCCAGCAGAGAGAGACCTCGGGAGCCCCAGCATTTT. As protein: CASRERPREPQHF.